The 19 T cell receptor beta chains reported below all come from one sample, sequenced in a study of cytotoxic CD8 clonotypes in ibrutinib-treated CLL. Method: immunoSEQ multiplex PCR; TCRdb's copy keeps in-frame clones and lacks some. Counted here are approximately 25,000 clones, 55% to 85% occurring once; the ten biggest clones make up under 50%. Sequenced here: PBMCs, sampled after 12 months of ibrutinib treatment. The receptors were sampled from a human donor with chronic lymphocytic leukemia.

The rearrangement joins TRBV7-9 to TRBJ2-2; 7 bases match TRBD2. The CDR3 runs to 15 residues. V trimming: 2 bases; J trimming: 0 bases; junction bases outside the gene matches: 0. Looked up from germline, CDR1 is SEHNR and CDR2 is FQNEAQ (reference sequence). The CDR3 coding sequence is TGTGCCAGCAGCTTACGGGGGGCGAACACCGGGGAGCTGTTTTTT. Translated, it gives CASSLRGANTGELFF.

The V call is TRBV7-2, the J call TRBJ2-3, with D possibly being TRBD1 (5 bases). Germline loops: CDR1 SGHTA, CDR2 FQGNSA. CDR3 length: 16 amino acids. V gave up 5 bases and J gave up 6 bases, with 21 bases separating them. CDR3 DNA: TGTGCCAGCAGCCCCGCCGGTGGCAGGGCTGGGGATACGCAGTATTTT. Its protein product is CASSPAGGRAGDTQYF. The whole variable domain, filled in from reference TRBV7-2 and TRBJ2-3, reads GAGVSQSPSNKVTEKGKDVELRCDPISGHTALYWYRQSLGQGLEFLIYFQGNSAPDKSGLPSDRFSAERTGGSVSTLTIQRTQQEDSAVYLCASSPAGGRAGDTQYFGPGTRLTVL.

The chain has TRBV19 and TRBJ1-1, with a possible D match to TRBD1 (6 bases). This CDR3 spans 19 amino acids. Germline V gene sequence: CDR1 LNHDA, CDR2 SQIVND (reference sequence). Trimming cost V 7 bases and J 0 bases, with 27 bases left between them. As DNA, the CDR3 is TGTGCCAGTATAGGGGGGCAGGATGGGGAAGTTAGGGTGAACACTGAAGCTTTCTTT. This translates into CASIGGQDGEVRVNTEAFF.

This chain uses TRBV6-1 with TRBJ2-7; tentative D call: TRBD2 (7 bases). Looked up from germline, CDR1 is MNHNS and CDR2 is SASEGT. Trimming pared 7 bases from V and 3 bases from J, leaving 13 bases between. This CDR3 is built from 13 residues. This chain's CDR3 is CASTPGGHYEQYF. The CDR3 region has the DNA TGTGCCAGCACCCCGGGGGGCCACTACGAGCAGTACTTC.

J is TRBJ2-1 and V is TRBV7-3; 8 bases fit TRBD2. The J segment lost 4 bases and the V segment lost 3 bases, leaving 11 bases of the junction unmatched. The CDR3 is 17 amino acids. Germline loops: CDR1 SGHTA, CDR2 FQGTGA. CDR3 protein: CASSLRVTSGGYNEQFF. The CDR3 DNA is TGTGCCAGCAGCTTGCGGGTTACCAGCGGGGGTTACAATGAGCAGTTCTTC.

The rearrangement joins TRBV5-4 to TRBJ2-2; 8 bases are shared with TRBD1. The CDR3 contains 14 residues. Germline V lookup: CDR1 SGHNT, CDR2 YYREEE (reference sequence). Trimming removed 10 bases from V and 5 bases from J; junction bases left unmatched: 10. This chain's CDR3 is CAGGAQGATGELFF. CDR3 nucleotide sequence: TGTGCCGGGGGTGCTCAGGGGGCGACCGGGGAGCTGTTTTTT.

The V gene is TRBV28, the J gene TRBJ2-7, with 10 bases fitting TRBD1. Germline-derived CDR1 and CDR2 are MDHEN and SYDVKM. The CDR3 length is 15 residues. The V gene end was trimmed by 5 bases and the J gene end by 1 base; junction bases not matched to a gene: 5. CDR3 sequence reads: CASSQPGQGSYEQYF. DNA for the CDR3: TGTGCCAGCAGTCAACCGGGACAGGGGTCCTACGAGCAGTACTTC.

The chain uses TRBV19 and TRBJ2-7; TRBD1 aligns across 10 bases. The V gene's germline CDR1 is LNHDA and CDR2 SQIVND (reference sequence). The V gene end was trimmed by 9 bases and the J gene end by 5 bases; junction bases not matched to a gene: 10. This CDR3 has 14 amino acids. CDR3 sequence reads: CASASWDRGHEQYF. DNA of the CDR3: TGTGCCAGCGCCAGTTGGGACAGGGGACACGAGCAGTACTTC.

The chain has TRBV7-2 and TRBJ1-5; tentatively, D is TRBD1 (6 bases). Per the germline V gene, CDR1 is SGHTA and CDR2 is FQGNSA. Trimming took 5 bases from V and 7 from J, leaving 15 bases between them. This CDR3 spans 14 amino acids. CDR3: CASSPGRGAQPQHF. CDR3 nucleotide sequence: TGTGCCAGCAGCCCCGGGAGGGGGGCGCAGCCCCAGCATTTT.

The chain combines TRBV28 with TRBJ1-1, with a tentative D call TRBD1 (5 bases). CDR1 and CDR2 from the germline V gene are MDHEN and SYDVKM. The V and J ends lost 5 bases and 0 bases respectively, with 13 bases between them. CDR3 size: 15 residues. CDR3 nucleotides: TGTGCCAGCAGTCCGCGGACATTCATGAACACTGAAGCTTTCTTT. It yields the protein CASSPRTFMNTEAFF. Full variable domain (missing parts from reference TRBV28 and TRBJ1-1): DVKVTQSSRYLVKRTGEKVFLECVQDMDHENMFWYRQDPGLGLRLIYFSYDVKMKEKGDIPEGYSVSREKKERFSLILESASTNQTSMYLCASSPRTFMNTEAFFGQGTRLTVV.

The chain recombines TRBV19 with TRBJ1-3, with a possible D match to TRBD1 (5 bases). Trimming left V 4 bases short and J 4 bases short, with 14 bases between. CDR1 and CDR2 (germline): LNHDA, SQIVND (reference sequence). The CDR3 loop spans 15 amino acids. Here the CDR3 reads CASSNGRVPGNTIYF. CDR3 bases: TGTGCCAGTAGTAACGGCAGGGTACCAGGAAACACCATATATTTT.

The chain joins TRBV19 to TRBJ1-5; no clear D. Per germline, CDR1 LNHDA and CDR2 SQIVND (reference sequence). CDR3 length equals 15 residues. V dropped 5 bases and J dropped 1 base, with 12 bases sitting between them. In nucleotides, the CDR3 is TGTGCCAGTAGTCCCCTCGGGGTAAGCAATCAGCCCCAGCATTTT. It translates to CASSPLGVSNQPQHF.

CDR3 protein: CAWGGQGSYEQYF. DNA for the CDR3: TGTGCCTGGGGGGGACAGGGTTCCTACGAGCAGTACTTC. The V call is TRBV30, the J call TRBJ2-7; 9 bases fit TRBD1. Germline V lookup: CDR1 GTSNPN, CDR2 SVGIG (reference sequence). J gave up 1 base and V 5 bases, and 3 bases lay outside the gene matches. This CDR3 region has 13 residues.

The CDR3 DNA reads as TGTGCCAGTACCGCCCCGGAGAGACAGGGGGCTGGCTACACCTTC. Residues: CASTAPERQGAGYTF. V usage is TRBV19 and J usage is TRBJ1-2; 10 nucleotides line up with TRBD1. Germline-derived CDR1 and CDR2 are LNHDA and SQIVND (reference sequence). This CDR3 has 15 amino acids. J was trimmed by 7 bases and V by 7 bases; bases with no gene match: 12.

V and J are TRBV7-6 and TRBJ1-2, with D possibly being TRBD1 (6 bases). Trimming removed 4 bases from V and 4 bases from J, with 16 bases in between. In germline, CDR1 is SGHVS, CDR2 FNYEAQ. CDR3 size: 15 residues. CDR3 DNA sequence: TGTGCCAGCAGCTCGGGACAATCATCTAGCTATGGCTACACCTTC. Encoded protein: CASSSGQSSSYGYTF.

The CDR3 reads CASSLRPNYGYTF. DNA for the CDR3: TGTGCCAGCAGCTTAAGGCCTAACTATGGCTACACCTTC. The gene calls are TRBV11-1 and TRBJ1-2; D unresolved. V dropped 2 bases and J dropped 0 bases, with 4 bases sitting between them. Germline V gene sequence: CDR1 SGHAT, CDR2 FQDESV (reference sequence). The CDR3 has 13 residues.

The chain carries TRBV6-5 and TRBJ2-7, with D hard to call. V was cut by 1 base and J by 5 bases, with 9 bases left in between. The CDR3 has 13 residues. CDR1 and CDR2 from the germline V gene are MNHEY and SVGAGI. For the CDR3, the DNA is TGTGCCAGCAGTTACTTCGGTGGACACGAGCAGTACTTC. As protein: CASSYFGGHEQYF.

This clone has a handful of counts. In DNA form, the CDR3 reads TGTGCCAGCAGCTTAGGGAGACAGGTGCAGTTATTGCAGTTCTTC. Translating gives CASSLGRQVQLLQFF. The rearrangement links TRBV7-2 to TRBJ2-1; the D gene is possibly TRBD1 (6 bases). The CDR3 extends over 15 amino acids. V lost 1 base to trimming and J lost 12 bases, with 19 bases between them. Germline V gene lookup returns CDR1 SGHTA and CDR2 FQGNSA.

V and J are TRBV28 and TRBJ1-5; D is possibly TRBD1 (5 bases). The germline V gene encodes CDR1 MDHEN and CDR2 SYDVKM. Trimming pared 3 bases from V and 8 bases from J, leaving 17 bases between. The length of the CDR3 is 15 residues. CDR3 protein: CASSLAGRPEEPQHF. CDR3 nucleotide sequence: TGTGCCAGCAGTTTGGCAGGGAGGCCCGAGGAGCCCCAGCATTTT.